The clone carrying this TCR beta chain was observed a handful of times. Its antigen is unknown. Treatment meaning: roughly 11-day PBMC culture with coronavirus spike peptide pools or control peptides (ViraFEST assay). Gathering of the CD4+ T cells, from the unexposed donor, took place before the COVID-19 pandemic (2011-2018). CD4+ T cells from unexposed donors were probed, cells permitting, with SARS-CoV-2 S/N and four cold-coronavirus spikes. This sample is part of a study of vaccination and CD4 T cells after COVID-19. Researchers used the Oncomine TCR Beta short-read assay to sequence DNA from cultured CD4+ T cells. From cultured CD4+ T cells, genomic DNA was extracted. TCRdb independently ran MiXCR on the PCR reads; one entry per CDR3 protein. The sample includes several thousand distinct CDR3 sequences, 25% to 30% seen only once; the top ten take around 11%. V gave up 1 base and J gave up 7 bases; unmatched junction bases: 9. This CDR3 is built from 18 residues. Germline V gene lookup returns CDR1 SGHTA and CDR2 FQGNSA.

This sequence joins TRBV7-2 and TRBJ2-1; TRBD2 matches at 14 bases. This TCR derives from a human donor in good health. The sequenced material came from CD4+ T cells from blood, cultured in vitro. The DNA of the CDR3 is TGTGCCAGCAGCTTAGGGACTAGCGGGAGGAGGGTGGGTAATGAGCAGTTCTTC. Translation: CASSLGTSGRRVGNEQFF.